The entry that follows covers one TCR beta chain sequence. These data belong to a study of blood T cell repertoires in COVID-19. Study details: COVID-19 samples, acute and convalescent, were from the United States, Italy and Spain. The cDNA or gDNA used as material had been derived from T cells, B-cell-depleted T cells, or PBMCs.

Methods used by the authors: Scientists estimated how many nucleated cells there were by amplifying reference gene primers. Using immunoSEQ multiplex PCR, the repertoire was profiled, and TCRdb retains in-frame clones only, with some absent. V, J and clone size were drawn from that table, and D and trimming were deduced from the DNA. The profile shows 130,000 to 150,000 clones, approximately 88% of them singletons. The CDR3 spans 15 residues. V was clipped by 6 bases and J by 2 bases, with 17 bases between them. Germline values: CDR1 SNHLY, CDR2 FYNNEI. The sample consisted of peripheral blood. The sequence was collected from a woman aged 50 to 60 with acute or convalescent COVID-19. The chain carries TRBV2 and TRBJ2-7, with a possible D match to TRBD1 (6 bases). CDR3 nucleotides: TGTGCCAGCAGCGCACAGGGTCTCAGGACCTACGAGCAGTACTTC. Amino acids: CASSAQGLRTYEQYF.